This T cell receptor (beta chain) derives from a study of blood T cells in healthy people across ages. Germline loops: CDR1 GTSNPN, CDR2 SVGIG (reference sequence). The CDR3 contains 15 residues. Each sample yielded at least 7 million isolated PBMCs. Study-level findings and limits: With donor CMV status unknown, expanded clonotype changes were possibly confounded.

With respect to this clonotype: Its antigen is as yet unknown.

A second about 7 to 12 cycle PCR used barcoded and J-beta primers. Every sample gave at least 2.5 million paired-end reads containing CDR3. One entry per CDR3 protein results from TCRdb running MiXCR on the 5' RACE reads. The table includes about 970,000 distinct CDR3 sequences, 51% detected once. The sample consisted of blood. The V and J genes are TRBV30 and TRBJ2-4; D is perhaps TRBD1 (6 bases). The DNA end is a closer match to TRBJ2-5, so the J assignment may be wrong. This TCR was sampled from a woman in her fifties or sixties in good health. For the CDR3, the DNA is TGTGCCTGGAGTGCGGGGCAGGGGCGGCAAGAGACCCAGTACTTC. It translates to CAWSAGQGRQETQYF.